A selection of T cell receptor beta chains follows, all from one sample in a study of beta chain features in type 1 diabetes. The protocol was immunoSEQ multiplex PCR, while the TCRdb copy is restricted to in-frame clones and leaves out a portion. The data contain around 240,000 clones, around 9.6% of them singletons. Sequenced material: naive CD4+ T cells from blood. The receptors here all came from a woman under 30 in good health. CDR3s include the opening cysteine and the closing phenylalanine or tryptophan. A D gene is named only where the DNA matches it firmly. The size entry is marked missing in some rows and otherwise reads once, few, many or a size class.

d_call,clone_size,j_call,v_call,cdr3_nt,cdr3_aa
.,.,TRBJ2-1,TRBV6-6,TGTGCCAGCAGTTACGCGGGAAGGAATGAGCAGTTCTTC,CASSYAGRNEQFF
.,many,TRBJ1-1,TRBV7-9,TGTGCCAGCAGCTCTGACAGACTTGAAGCTTTCTTT,CASSSDRLEAFF
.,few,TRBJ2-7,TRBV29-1,TGCAGCGTTCAAACAGACTCCTACGAGCAGTACTTC,CSVQTDSYEQYF
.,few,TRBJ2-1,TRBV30,TGTGCCTGGAGTCCCGACAGCTCCTACAATGAGCAGTTCTTC,CAWSPDSSYNEQFF
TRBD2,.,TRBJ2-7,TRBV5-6,TGTGCCAGCAGCTTGTGGGCTAGCGGGAGGGCCTACGAGCAGTACTTC,CASSLWASGRAYEQYF
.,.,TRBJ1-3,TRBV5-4,TGTGCCAGCAGCCCCGAAACACCGCCCGGAAACACCATATATTTT,CASSPETPPGNTIYF
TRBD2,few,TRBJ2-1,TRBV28,TGTGCCAGCAGTCCATCCTCCGGGCTAGCGGGGACCAATGAGCAGTTCTTC,CASSPSSGLAGTNEQFF
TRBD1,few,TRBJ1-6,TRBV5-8,TGTGCCAGCAGCTCCGACAGGGGCGGTTCACCCCTCCACTTT,CASSSDRGGSPLHF
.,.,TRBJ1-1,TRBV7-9,TGTGCCAGCAGCTTTTCGAGGGGGAGCACTGAAGCTTTCTTT,CASSFSRGSTEAFF
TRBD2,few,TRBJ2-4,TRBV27,TGTGCCAGCAGTAAGACTAGCGGGGGGACCATTCAGTACTTC,CASSKTSGGTIQYF
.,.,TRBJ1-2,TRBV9,TGTGCCAGCAGCGTCTTCACTTCTAACTATGGCTACACCTTC,CASSVFTSNYGYTF
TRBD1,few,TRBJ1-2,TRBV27,TGTGCCAGCAGTTTACGACTGGGGACAGGGGGCAGCTATGGCTACACCTTC,CASSLRLGTGGSYGYTF
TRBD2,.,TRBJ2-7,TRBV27,TGTGCCAGCAGTTCGAGCGGGAGGAGTGGCTACGAGCAGTACTTC,CASSSSGRSGYEQYF
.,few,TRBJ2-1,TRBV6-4,TGTGCCAGCAGTATTAGGCCCGGGGAGCAGAAGCAGTTCTTC,CASSIRPGEQKQFF
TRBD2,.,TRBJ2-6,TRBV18,TGTGCCAGCTCTTTGCGGGGGGCCCTCCCAGGGGCCAACGTCCTGACTTTC,CASSLRGALPGANVLTF
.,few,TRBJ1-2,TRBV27,TGTGCCAGCAGTCCTCGGCTCAGGGAGGATGGCTACACCTTC,CASSPRLREDGYTF
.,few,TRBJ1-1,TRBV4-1,TGCGCCAGCAGCCAAGCTTATCCCGGGGTCCAGAGCACTGAAGCTTTCTTT,CASSQAYPGVQSTEAFF
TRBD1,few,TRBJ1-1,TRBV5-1,TGCGCCAGCAGCTTACAGACAGGGTGGGGCACTGAAGCTTTCTTT,CASSLQTGWGTEAFF
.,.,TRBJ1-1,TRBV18,TGTGCCAGCTCACCACCGGTTCGCGGCACTGAAGCTTTCTTT,CASSPPVRGTEAFF
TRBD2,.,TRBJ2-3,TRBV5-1,TGCGCCAGCAGCAGTAGCGGGGACCGCACAGATACGCAGTATTTT,CASSSSGDRTDTQYF
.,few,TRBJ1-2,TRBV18,TGTGCCAGCTCACCAGCTCAGGGGATTGGTGGCTACACCTTC,CASSPAQGIGGYTF
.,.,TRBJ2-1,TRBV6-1,TGTGCCAGCAGTGAGGGGACTTATTACAATGAGCAGTTCTTC,CASSEGTYYNEQFF
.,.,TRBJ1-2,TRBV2,TGTGCCAGCACGGGAGTTAACTATGGCTACACCTTC,CASTGVNYGYTF
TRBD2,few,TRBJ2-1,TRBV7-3,TGTGCCAGCAGCACCGGGACTAGCGGTTACAATGAGCAGTTCTTC,CASSTGTSGYNEQFF
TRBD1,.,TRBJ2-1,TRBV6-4,TGTGCCAGCAATGGGGACATGACAGGGCGGGATGAGCAGTTCTTC,CASNGDMTGRDEQFF
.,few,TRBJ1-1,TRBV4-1,TGCGCCAGCAGCCAACCGAGGCGGGGGAGTATGAACACTGAAGCTTTCTTT,CASSQPRRGSMNTEAFF
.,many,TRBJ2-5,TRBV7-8,TGTGCCAGCAGCTCCCGGGACTCGGAGACCCAGTACTTC,CASSSRDSETQYF
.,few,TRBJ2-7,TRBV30,TGTGCCTGGAAATCGGCGGGTAAACCCTACGAGCAGTACTTC,CAWKSAGKPYEQYF
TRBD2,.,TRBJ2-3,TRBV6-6,TGTGCCAGCAGTTCATACTCTAGCGGGAAAGATACGCAGTATTTT,CASSSYSSGKDTQYF
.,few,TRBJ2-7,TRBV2,TGTGCCAGCAGTGAAGAACTTTACGAGCAGTACTTC,CASSEELYEQYF
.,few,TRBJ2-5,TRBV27,TGTGCCAGCACCACTTCATTCCGCGATGTAGAGACCCAGTACTTC,CASTTSFRDVETQYF
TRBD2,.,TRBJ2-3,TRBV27,TGTGCCAGCAGACGGGGGGTTAGCGGGCGGGGAACAGATACGCAGTATTTT,CASRRGVSGRGTDTQYF
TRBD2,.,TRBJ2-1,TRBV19,TGTGCCAGTAAAAGCCGGGACTATCCCTACAATGAGCAGTTCTTC,CASKSRDYPYNEQFF
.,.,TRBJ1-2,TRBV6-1,TGTGCCAGCAGTGAGCACCTGAACAGGGTTGATGGCTACACCTTC,CASSEHLNRVDGYTF
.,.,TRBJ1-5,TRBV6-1,TGTGCCAGCAGTGAAGCGCTTCCAGGTCGTAGCAATCAGCCCCAGCATTTT,CASSEALPGRSNQPQHF
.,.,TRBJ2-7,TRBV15,TGTGCCACCAGCAGAGAAGCACCTCTCTACGAGCAGTACTTC,CATSREAPLYEQYF
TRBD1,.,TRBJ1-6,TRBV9,TGTGCCAGCAGCGGGACAGGGATTGGTAATTCACCCCTCCACTTT,CASSGTGIGNSPLHF
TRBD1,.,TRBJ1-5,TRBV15,TGTGCCACCAGCAGTGGACAGGGGAACAATCAGCCCCAGCATTTT,CATSSGQGNNQPQHF
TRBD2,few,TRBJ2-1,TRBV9,TGTGCCAGCAGCGCCCGCAGTGCGGGAGGCTCCTACAATGAGCAGTTCTTC,CASSARSAGGSYNEQFF
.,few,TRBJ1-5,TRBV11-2,TGTGCCAGCAGCTTAGGAGCGGGTCAGCCCCAGCATTTT,CASSLGAGQPQHF
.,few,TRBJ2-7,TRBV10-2,TGCGCCAGCAGTGCTAGATACGAGCAGTACTTC,CASSARYEQYF
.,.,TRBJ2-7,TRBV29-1,TGCAGCGTTGTCGGTCAGGACGAGCAGTACTTC,CSVVGQDEQYF
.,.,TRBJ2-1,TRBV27,TGTGCCAGCAGTTTAGTGGGAGTGGGGGAGCAGTTCTTC,CASSLVGVGEQFF
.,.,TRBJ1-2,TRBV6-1,TGTGCCAGCAGTCTGACAGGAATCTATGGCTACACCTTC,CASSLTGIYGYTF
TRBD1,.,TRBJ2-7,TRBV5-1,TGCGCCAGCAGCTTTGGCCCGACAGGGGGAGACGAGCAGTACTTC,CASSFGPTGGDEQYF